One and the same sample provided the 32 T cell receptor beta chains below, sequenced in a study of blood T cell repertoires in COVID-19. Clones were sequenced by immunoSEQ multiplex PCR, and TCRdb holds only the in-frame ones, with some missing. The data contain more than 300,000 clones, approximately 91% of them seen just once; the ten biggest clones take up more than 5.5%. The source material was peripheral blood. The receptors originated from a woman aged 70-85 years with COVID-19, enrolled during active disease.

The rearrangement joins TRBV28 to TRBJ2-3, with 9 bases identical to TRBD1. With 3 bases clipped from V and 0 bases from J, the junction kept 4 bases outside the gene matches. The CDR3 length is 16 residues. Germline V gene data show CDR1 as MDHEN and CDR2 as SYDVKM. The CDR3 DNA reads TGTGCCAGCAGTTTCGCCGGGACAGGGAGCACAGATACGCAGTATTTT. Protein: CASSFAGTGSTDTQYF.

The chain combines TRBV9 with TRBJ2-7, with a tentative D call TRBD2 (7 bases). The V gene lost 4 bases and the J gene lost 4 bases, with 21 bases spanning the gap. The CDR3 runs to 16 residues. Per germline, CDR1 SGDLS and CDR2 YYNGEE. For the CDR3, the DNA is TGTGCCAGCAGCCGTTCGGGGGGCTCCGTAATTTACGAGCAGTACTTC. Translating gives CASSRSGGSVIYEQYF.

The CDR3 DNA reads as TGTGCCAATGGACAGGGAGGCTACGAGCAGTACTTC. Its protein product is CANGQGGYEQYF. The genes are TRBV2 and TRBJ2-7; 8 bases are a match to TRBD1. The CDR3 loop spans 12 amino acids. V was pared by 10 bases and J by 3 bases, with 5 bases of the junction left unmatched. Germline lookup yields CDR1 SNHLY and CDR2 FYNNEI.

J is TRBJ1-4 and V is TRBV28; no reliable D call. CDR3 length equals 14 residues. With 5 bases removed from V and 3 bases from J, the gap between germline ends came to 10 bases. Germline loops: CDR1 MDHEN, CDR2 SYDVKM. CDR3 sequence: CASSLGGSNEKLFF. The CDR3 nucleotides are TGTGCCAGCAGTCTGGGCGGGTCTAATGAAAAACTGTTTTTT.

The chain has TRBV24-1 and TRBJ1-5, with 8 bases identical to TRBD1. With 3 bases clipped from V and 5 bases from J, the junction kept 11 bases outside the gene matches. The CDR3 sequence is 17 residues long. Germline CDR1 and CDR2: KGHDR and SFDVKD. The CDR3 reads CATSDPTSGGAHQPQHF. The DNA of the CDR3 is TGTGCCACCAGTGATCCAACGTCAGGGGGCGCCCATCAGCCCCAGCATTTT.

This clone was picked up many times. This sequence joins TRBV5-4 and TRBJ1-2, with D unclear. The CDR3 covers 12 residues. Trimming took 3 bases from V and 5 from J, leaving 8 bases between them. CDR1 is SGHNT and CDR2 is YYREEE in the germline V gene (reference sequence). The CDR3 here is CASSYGEYGYTF. As DNA, the CDR3 is TGTGCCAGCAGCTATGGAGAGTATGGCTACACCTTC.

The chain is built from TRBV28 and TRBJ1-6; D not certain. Germline CDR1 is MDHEN and CDR2 is SYDVKM. Trimming took off 3 bases at V and 4 bases at J, with 7 bases between the two ends. The CDR3 runs 14 residues. For the CDR3, the DNA is TGTGCCAGCAGTTTGGTGGAGTATAATTCACCCCTCCACTTT. Translating it yields CASSLVEYNSPLHF.

The chain uses TRBV5-1 and TRBJ1-1; TRBD1 matches 10 bases. Losses at the gene ends were 4 bases for V and 4 bases for J; bases not matched to a gene: 7. The germline CDR1 and CDR2 sequences are SGHRS and YFSETQ. The CDR3 is 15 amino acids. The CDR3 DNA is TGCGCCAGCAGCGCGGACAGGGGGGCGGGCACTGAAGCTTTCTTT. Its protein product is CASSADRGAGTEAFF.

The J gene is TRBJ1-2, the V gene TRBV5-6; D perhaps matches TRBD1 (5 bases). The V end lost 0 bases, the J end lost 4 bases, and 13 bases lay between the germline ends. The CDR3 contains 15 residues. Germline V gene lookup returns CDR1 SGHDT and CDR2 YYEEEE. The CDR3 sequence is CASSLVTGASYGYTF. The DNA for the CDR3 is TGTGCCAGCAGCTTGGTTACAGGAGCTTCCTATGGCTACACCTTC.

The CDR3 DNA is TGCGCCAGCAGCCGAGGACAGGGGGAATCCAACACTGAAGCTTTCTTT. This encodes CASSRGQGESNTEAFF. This chain joins TRBV4-1 and TRBJ1-1; 10 nucleotides match TRBD1. V was clipped by 4 bases and J by 2 bases; unmatched bases: 7. Germline values: CDR1 MGHRA, CDR2 YSYEKL. The CDR3 has 16 amino acids.

The CDR3 region has the DNA TGTGCCAGTAGTAAGTCGGACAGGGGGGCCACTGAAGCTTTCTTT. This translates into CASSKSDRGATEAFF. The gene calls are TRBV19 and TRBJ1-1; 10 nucleotides align to TRBD1. The CDR3 has 15 residues. In germline, CDR1 is LNHDA, CDR2 SQIVND (reference sequence). V lost 4 bases, J lost 4 bases, and 6 bases stayed unmatched.

The table lists this clone with a count of one. The V and J genes are TRBV27 and TRBJ2-5; no reliable D call. Per germline, CDR1 MNHEY and CDR2 SMNVEV (reference sequence). The V end was cut by 2 bases, the J end by 1 base, with 8 bases between. The CDR3 has 14 amino acids. As DNA, the CDR3 is TGTGCCAGCAGTTTACAGCGTACCCAAGAGACCCAGTACTTC. This translates into CASSLQRTQETQYF.

This clone was seen a single time. The J gene is TRBJ1-2, the V gene TRBV12-3 or TRBV12-4, with D perhaps TRBD1 (5 bases). CDR3 length: 13 residues. The V gene lost 5 bases and the J gene lost 6 bases, with 13 bases spanning the gap. CDR3 amino acids: CASSPRGFDGYTF. The CDR3 nucleotides are TGTGCCAGCAGTCCCCGGGGGTTCGATGGCTACACCTTC.

This sequence joins TRBV5-1 and TRBJ2-5; possibly TRBD2 for D (7 bases). Germline assignment: CDR1 SGHRS and CDR2 YFSETQ. CDR3 length: 18 residues. The V end lost 1 base, the J end lost 1 base, and 20 bases lay between the germline ends. CDR3 sequence reads: CASSLRGAGALSQETQYF. In DNA, the CDR3 is TGCGCCAGCAGCTTGAGAGGGGCGGGGGCCCTCAGCCAAGAGACCCAGTACTTC.

V usage is TRBV11-2 and J usage is TRBJ2-7; D is uncertain. CDR3 length: 14 residues. Trimming took 1 base from V and 4 from J, leaving 11 bases between them. Per the germline V gene, CDR1 is SGHAT and CDR2 is FQNNGV. As DNA, the CDR3 is TGTGCCAGCAGCTTAGGTCCTTCTCCTTACGAGCAGTACTTC. This translates into CASSLGPSPYEQYF. Complete variable domain (other parts from reference TRBV11-2 and TRBJ2-7): EAGVAQSPRYKIIEKRQSVAFWCNPISGHATLYWYQQILGQGPKLLIQFQNNGVVDDSQLPKDRFSAERLKGVDSTLKIQPAKLEDSAVYLCASSLGPSPYEQYFGPGTRLTVT.

The genes are TRBV7-9 and TRBJ1-2; tentatively, D is TRBD1 (6 bases). The CDR3 sequence is 15 residues long. Germline loops: CDR1 SEHNR, CDR2 FQNEAQ (reference sequence). V lost 2 bases and J lost 4, with 14 bases in between. DNA for the CDR3: TGTGCCAGCAGCTTATCACAGGGTGATGGCTATGGCTACACCTTC. Translation gives CASSLSQGDGYGYTF.

This chain uses TRBV5-6 with TRBJ1-5; weak D call: TRBD1 (6 bases). Trimming took 2 bases from V and 0 from J, leaving 12 bases between them. In germline, CDR1 is SGHDT, CDR2 YYEEEE. The CDR3 consists of 16 residues. CDR3 nucleotide sequence: TGTGCCAGCAGCTTAGGGGGTCCGTATAGCAATCAGCCCCAGCATTTT. It yields the protein CASSLGGPYSNQPQHF.

This sequence joins TRBV15 and TRBJ1-2; D is unclear. The CDR3 spans 11 residues. Germline V CDR1 and CDR2: LNHNV, YYDKDF (reference sequence). V was clipped by 5 bases and J by 8 bases, with 9 bases between them. The CDR3 bases are TGTGCCACCAGCGAGGAGAGAGGCTACACCTTC. Translation: CATSEERGYTF.

The chain employs TRBV4-2 and TRBJ2-1; 16 bases are shared with TRBD2. Germline V gene sequence: CDR1 LGHNA, CDR2 YNFKEQ. CDR3 length: 17 residues. The V and J ends lost 1 base and 12 bases, in that order; junction bases with no gene match: 9. The DNA of the CDR3 is TGTGCCAGCAGCCAAGTGGGGACTAGCGGGGGGGCCGCTTGGCAGTTCTTC. This codes for CASSQVGTSGGAAWQFF.

This clone occurred a few times. This chain links TRBV19 with TRBJ2-1, with unresolved D. Germline V lookup: CDR1 LNHDA, CDR2 SQIVND (reference sequence). V dropped 4 bases and J dropped 7 bases, with 14 bases sitting between them. This CDR3 has 14 amino acids. CDR3 in DNA: TGTGCCAGTAGTAAGAGTTTCGGCGGTAATGAGCAGTTCTTC. As protein: CASSKSFGGNEQFF.

The chain has TRBV4-1 and TRBJ2-7; TRBD2 might be the D (6 bases). The CDR3 length is 15 residues. Deletions cut 1 base from V and 3 bases from J, with 13 bases between. Germline V gives CDR1 MGHRA, CDR2 YSYEKL. CDR3 amino acids: CASSQGSGTYYEQYF. CDR3 in DNA: TGCGCCAGCAGCCAAGGATCCGGGACTTACTACGAGCAGTACTTC.

This chain uses TRBV9 with TRBJ2-6; a weak D match, TRBD1 (5 bases). Per germline, CDR1 SGDLS and CDR2 YYNGEE. V was trimmed by 3 bases and J by 1 base, leaving 17 bases between them. The CDR3 extends over 18 amino acids. The CDR3 loop is CASSGQTEPPSGANVLTF. CDR3 nucleotides: TGTGCCAGCAGCGGACAGACGGAACCACCATCTGGGGCCAACGTCCTGACTTTC.

The chain employs TRBV7-8 and TRBJ1-1; TRBD1 might be the D (6 bases). Trimming shortened V by 4 bases and J by 1 base, and 10 bases separated the two germline ends. Germline lookup yields CDR1 SGHVS and CDR2 FQNEAQ. This CDR3 spans 14 amino acids. The CDR3: CASSSQGWNTEAFF. The CDR3 nucleotides are TGTGCCAGCAGCTCACAGGGTTGGAACACTGAAGCTTTCTTT.

CDR3 residues: CATSRQGGGPSSAYGYTF. In DNA, the CDR3 is TGTGCCACCAGCAGACAAGGGGGGGGCCCTTCTAGTGCCTATGGCTACACCTTC. This chain uses TRBV15 with TRBJ1-2; weak D call: TRBD1 (6 bases). V was cut by 2 bases and J by 4 bases, with 23 bases left in between. The CDR3 runs to 18 residues. Germline CDR1 LNHNV, CDR2 YYDKDF (reference sequence). Full variable domain (rest looked up from reference TRBV15 and TRBJ1-2): DAMVIQNPRYQVTQFGKPVTLSCSQTLNHNVMYWYQQKSSQAPKLLFHYYDKDFNNEADTPDNFQSRRPNTSFCFLDIRSPGLGDTAMYLCATSRQGGGPSSAYGYTFGSGTRLTVV.

The chain uses TRBV7-9 and TRBJ1-6; 7 bases agree with TRBD1. Germline V CDR1 and CDR2: SEHNR, FQNEAQ (reference sequence). This CDR3 region has 16 residues. Unmatched junction bases numbered 4, after V lost 0 bases and J lost 5 bases. The CDR3 DNA reads TGTGCCAGCAGCTTAGCTTTGGGACAGAATAATTCACCCCTCCACTTT. Translation gives CASSLALGQNNSPLHF.

The V and J genes are TRBV4-1 and TRBJ2-1; the match to TRBD2 covers 12 bases. V lost 4 bases and J lost 12; bases outside the gene matches: 13. Germline values: CDR1 MGHRA, CDR2 YSYEKL. The CDR3 runs to 16 residues. For the CDR3, the DNA is TGCGCCAGCAGCCCCCGGACGACTAGCGGGGGAATTAGGCAGTTCTTC. Translating it yields CASSPRTTSGGIRQFF.

The chain is built from TRBV5-1 and TRBJ2-7; tentative D call: TRBD1 (6 bases). Per the germline V gene, CDR1 is SGHRS and CDR2 is YFSETQ. The CDR3 loop spans 15 amino acids. V was shortened by 1 base and J by 3 bases, with 14 bases between the two germline ends. This CDR3 reads CASSLMAGAVYEQYF. The CDR3 bases are TGCGCCAGCAGCTTGATGGCAGGGGCAGTCTACGAGCAGTACTTC.

The CDR3 DNA is TGTGCCAGCAGCTTTCAGGGGAGCTATGGCTACACCTTC. As protein: CASSFQGSYGYTF. The chain uses TRBV5-4 and TRBJ1-2; perhaps TRBD1 as D (6 bases). The CDR3 is 13 residues long. Germline V CDR1 and CDR2: SGHNT, YYREEE (reference sequence). The germline V and J ends were trimmed by 2 bases and 4 bases, with 9 bases remaining between them.

The V and J genes are TRBV19 and TRBJ2-4, with D perhaps TRBD1 (6 bases). Trimming cost V 6 bases and J 2 bases, with 14 bases left between them. Germline V gene data show CDR1 as LNHDA and CDR2 as SQIVND (reference sequence). The CDR3 runs to 15 residues. CDR3 amino acids: CASSPTGWTKNIQYF. CDR3 nucleotides: TGTGCCAGTAGCCCCACAGGGTGGACCAAAAACATTCAGTACTTC.

This rearrangement joins TRBV5-4 to TRBJ1-1; no reliable D call. The CDR3 has 17 amino acids. V lost 0 bases, J lost 4 bases, and 19 bases lay in between. The germline V gene encodes CDR1 SGHNT and CDR2 YYREEE (reference sequence). The CDR3 DNA follows: TGTGCCAGCAGCTTGGAAGGCGGCACCCCCTCTAGCACTGAAGCTTTCTTT. It translates to CASSLEGGTPSSTEAFF.

The chain links TRBV5-6 to TRBJ2-7, with 10 nucleotides matching TRBD1. Looked up from germline, CDR1 is SGHDT and CDR2 is YYEEEE. The CDR3 has 14 amino acids. With V trimmed by 2 bases and J by 5 bases, 4 bases remained unmatched. The CDR3 sequence: CASSLETGGHEQYF. DNA for the CDR3: TGTGCCAGCAGCTTAGAGACAGGGGGCCACGAGCAGTACTTC.

The CDR3 DNA follows: TGTGCCAGCAGTGAACAGGGAATACCAGATACGCAGTATTTT. Translating it yields CASSEQGIPDTQYF. The chain employs TRBV25-1 and TRBJ2-3, with D perhaps matching TRBD1 (5 bases). The germline gives CDR1 MGHDK, CDR2 SYGVNS. Trimming removed 2 bases at V and 4 bases at J, with 10 bases between. The CDR3 length is 14 residues.